These 18 T cell receptor beta chains were sequenced from one sample in a study of STAT5B mutations in CD4+ large granular lymphocyte leukemia (dated 2022 in TCRdb). The library was generated by the immunoSEQ multiplex PCR assay. TCRdb obtained this table from immuneACCESS and retained in-frame rearrangements with V and J assigned. These tables miss some clones; where compared with another copy, unresolved V genes account for less than half of the shortfall, and the remainder is unexplained. This sample lists some 35,000 clones; about three quarters were detected once. Roughly 2% of the sample is in the top ten clones. The sequenced sample was CD4+ T cells from blood buffy coats. These receptors originate from a human donor in good health.

The chain joins TRBV6-1 to TRBJ1-1, with D perhaps TRBD1 (5 bases). The CDR3 runs to 13 residues. Trimming took off 8 bases at V and 8 bases at J, with 18 bases between the two ends. The germline gives CDR1 MNHNS, CDR2 SASEGT. The CDR3 loop is CASVGQAEGEAFF. Here the CDR3 DNA reads TGTGCCAGCGTTGGGCAGGCGGAGGGGGAAGCTTTCTTT.

This sequence joins TRBV6-5 and TRBJ1-2; TRBD1 matches at 8 bases. V was clipped by 2 bases and J by 2 bases; unmatched bases: 7. This CDR3 contains 16 residues. The germline V gene encodes CDR1 MNHEY and CDR2 SVGAGI. The CDR3 spells CASSYGQGALNYGYTF. CDR3 DNA sequence: TGTGCCAGCAGTTACGGCCAGGGGGCATTAAACTATGGCTACACCTTC.

This chain uses TRBV5-4 with TRBJ1-5; no firm D call. CDR1 SGHNT and CDR2 YYREEE come from the germline V gene (reference sequence). V was shortened by 0 bases and J by 0 bases, with 10 bases between the two germline ends. The CDR3 is 16 amino acids. The CDR3 nucleotides read TGTGCCAGCAGCTTGGGTCCGGGGAATAGCAATCAGCCCCAGCATTTT. It encodes CASSLGPGNSNQPQHF.

This clone was detected once. This sequence joins TRBV7-9 and TRBJ2-7; D may be TRBD2 (7 bases). The germline V and J ends were trimmed by 1 base and 6 bases, with 10 bases remaining between them. Germline CDR1 is SEHNR and CDR2 is FQNEAQ (reference sequence). This CDR3 is built from 13 residues. The CDR3 sequence is CASSLDREGEQYF. The CDR3 coding sequence is TGTGCCAGCAGCTTAGACAGGGAGGGCGAGCAGTACTTC. Full variable domain (remainder filled in from reference TRBV7-9 and TRBJ2-7): DTGVSQNPRHKITKRGQNVTFRCDPISEHNRLYWYRQTLGQGPEFLTYFQNEAQLEKSRLLSDRFSAERPKGSFSTLEIQRTEQGDSAMYLCASSLDREGEQYFGPGTRLTVT.

The chain links TRBV6-6 to TRBJ1-5; D ambiguous. Germline CDR1 MNHNY, CDR2 SVGAGI (reference sequence). The CDR3 runs to 14 residues. Trimming took 3 bases from V and 0 from J, leaving 6 bases between them. In nucleotides, the CDR3 is TGTGCCAGCAGTTATGACATTAGCAATCAGCCCCAGCATTTT. Residues: CASSYDISNQPQHF.

The V gene is TRBV2, the J gene TRBJ2-7; D uncertain. Trimming left V 7 bases short and J 4 bases short, with 14 bases between. The germline CDR1 and CDR2 sequences are SNHLY and FYNNEI. There are 13 residues in the CDR3. The CDR3 here is CASTSTPRYEQYF. The CDR3 coding sequence is TGTGCCAGCACCTCAACCCCCCGGTACGAGCAGTACTTC.

The rearrangement joins TRBV18 to TRBJ1-1, with 7 bases identical to TRBD1. The germline gives CDR1 KGHSH, CDR2 LQKENI. Trimming cost V 3 bases and J 4 bases; bases outside gene matches: 8. The CDR3 loop spans 15 amino acids. The chain's CDR3 is CASSPRGQGGTEAFF. The CDR3 DNA reads TGTGCCAGCTCACCCCGCGGCCAGGGGGGCACTGAAGCTTTCTTT.

This chain joins TRBV27 and TRBJ2-7; D might be TRBD1 (6 bases). The V gene's germline CDR1 is MNHEY and CDR2 SMNVEV (reference sequence). This CDR3 contains 13 residues. Trimming removed 0 bases from V and 6 bases from J, with 9 bases in between. This CDR3 reads CASSLSKGGEQYF. Here the CDR3 DNA reads TGTGCCAGCAGTTTATCTAAAGGGGGCGAGCAGTACTTC.

The chain recombines TRBV2 with TRBJ2-7, with D possibly TRBD2 on 5 matching bases. The V gene's germline CDR1 is SNHLY and CDR2 FYNNEI. V lost 7 bases, J lost 0 bases, and 16 bases lay in between. The CDR3 covers 15 residues. The CDR3 nucleotides are TGTGCCAGCAATACCCAGTCGGGGAGCTCCTACGAGCAGTACTTC. Its protein product is CASNTQSGSSYEQYF.

The rearrangement uses TRBV7-2 and TRBJ1-1, with TRBD1 as a possible D gene (5 bases). The CDR3 is 15 residues long. Per the germline V gene, CDR1 is SGHTA and CDR2 is FQGNSA. The V end was cut by 2 bases, the J end by 5 bases, with 15 bases between. The CDR3 region has the DNA TGTGCCAGCAGCTTAAGAGGGGCAGGAGGGACTGAAGCTTTCTTT. Translated: CASSLRGAGGTEAFF.

In its sample, this clone was seen a few times. CDR3 coding DNA: TGTGCCAGCAGCTTAGCGATTGGGCCTCAGGGAGCTTTCTTT. It is translated as CASSLAIGPQGAFF. The chain combines TRBV7-9 with TRBJ1-1; D possibly corresponds to TRBD1 (5 bases). The CDR3 has 14 amino acids. V was pared by 0 bases and J by 10 bases, with 15 bases between. The germline V gene encodes CDR1 SEHNR and CDR2 FQNEAQ (reference sequence).

The chain carries TRBV15 and TRBJ1-1; perhaps TRBD1 as D (5 bases). V gave up 1 base and J gave up 3 bases, with 12 bases separating them. The CDR3 spans 15 residues. Per the germline V gene, CDR1 is LNHNV and CDR2 is YYDKDF (reference sequence). The CDR3, as DNA: TGTGCCACCAGCAGAGGGGGCAGGGCCGACACTGAAGCTTTCTTT. Translated: CATSRGGRADTEAFF.

This sequence joins TRBV6-5 and TRBJ1-6; D not certain. The CDR3 has 11 residues. The V gene lost 5 bases and the J gene lost 16 bases, with 12 bases spanning the gap. The germline gives CDR1 MNHEY, CDR2 SVGAGI. CDR3 sequence: CASSRDFSLHF. CDR3 bases: TGTGCCAGCAGTAGGGATTTCTCTCTCCACTTT.

The V and J genes are TRBV6-6 and TRBJ2-2; D is perhaps TRBD1 or TRBD2 (7 bases each). CDR3 length equals 14 residues. V dropped 8 bases and J dropped 6 bases, with 16 bases sitting between them. From germline, CDR1 is MNHNY and CDR2 SVGAGI (reference sequence). CDR3 protein: CASHSTGRAGELFF. The CDR3 region has the DNA TGTGCCAGCCACTCGACAGGGAGGGCCGGGGAGCTGTTTTTT.

The chain employs TRBV27 and TRBJ2-3; 12 bases align to TRBD2. CDR3 length equals 16 residues. The J segment lost 4 bases and the V segment lost 2 bases, leaving 4 bases of the junction unmatched. Germline V gene data show CDR1 as MNHEY and CDR2 as SMNVEV (reference sequence). As DNA, the CDR3 is TGTGCCAGCAGTTTAGGACTAGCGGGATATGCAGATACGCAGTATTTT. This encodes CASSLGLAGYADTQYF.

This clone was detected only a few times. This chain joins TRBV19 and TRBJ1-4; 7 bases line up with TRBD1. This CDR3 is built from 14 residues. Per the germline V gene, CDR1 is LNHDA and CDR2 is SQIVND (reference sequence). V gave up 6 bases and J gave up 8 bases; unmatched junction bases: 9. The chain's CDR3 is CASRPDRDREKLFF. The CDR3 bases are TGTGCCAGTAGACCTGACAGGGATAGGGAAAAACTGTTTTTT.

The rearrangement joins TRBV6-1 to TRBJ1-2, with TRBD1 identical over 11 bases. With V trimmed by 5 bases and J by 4 bases, 3 bases remained unmatched. The CDR3 loop spans 14 amino acids. Germline loops: CDR1 MNHNS, CDR2 SASEGT. In DNA form, the CDR3 reads TGTGCCAGCAGTCTAGGACAGGGGGCCTATGGCTACACCTTC. Translating gives CASSLGQGAYGYTF.

The chain couples TRBV6-1 to TRBJ2-7, with no clear D. The V end was cut by 0 bases, the J end by 2 bases, with 5 bases between. The CDR3 length is 13 residues. In germline, CDR1 is MNHNS, CDR2 SASEGT. The DNA for the CDR3 is TGTGCCAGCAGTGAAGCGTCAACCTACGAGCAGTACTTC. Amino acid sequence: CASSEASTYEQYF.